This paragraph covers one T cell receptor (beta chain) sequence. The method was immunoSEQ multiplex PCR; TCRdb's version includes in-frame clones alone and lacks a portion of them. The data show about 75,000 clones, 79% seen once. This sample was taken from a study of blood T cell repertoires in COVID-19. Overall study context: Sites in the United States, Italy and Spain provided acute and convalescent COVID-19 samples.

V trimming: 0 bases; J trimming: 3 bases; junction bases outside the gene matches: 4. The CDR3 spans 16 residues. Looked up from germline, CDR1 is KGHSH and CDR2 is LQKENI. The chain is built from TRBV18 and TRBJ2-3; 9 nucleotides match TRBD2. The receptor was isolated from an elderly woman with active or convalescent COVID-19. Sequencing was carried out using peripheral blood. The CDR3: CASSPPGSGRTDTQYF. The CDR3 region has the DNA TGTGCCAGCTCACCACCGGGTAGCGGGAGAACAGATACGCAGTATTTT.